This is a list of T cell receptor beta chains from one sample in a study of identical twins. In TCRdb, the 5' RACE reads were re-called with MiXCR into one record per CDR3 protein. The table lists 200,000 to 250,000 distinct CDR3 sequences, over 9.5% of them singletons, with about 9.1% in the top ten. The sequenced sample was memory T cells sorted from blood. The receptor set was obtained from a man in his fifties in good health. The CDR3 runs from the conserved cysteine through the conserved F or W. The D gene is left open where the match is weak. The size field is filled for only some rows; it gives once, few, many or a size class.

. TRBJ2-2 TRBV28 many TGTGCCAGCAGTTTCCCCAGGGCCGCCGGGGAGCTGTTTTTT CASSFPRAAGELFF
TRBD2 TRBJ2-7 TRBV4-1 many TGCGCCAGCAGCCAAGATGATGGGGGGGCCTACGAGCAGTACTTC CASSQDDGGAYEQYF
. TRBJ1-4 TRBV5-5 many TGTGCCAGCAGTTCGTATGAAAAACTGTTTTTT CASSSYEKLFF
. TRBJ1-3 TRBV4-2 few TGTGCCAGCAGCCAAGATTGGGGGCTCTCTGGAAACACCATATATTTT CASSQDWGLSGNTIYF
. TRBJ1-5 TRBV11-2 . TGTGCCAGCAGCTTAGAACCCGTTGATCAGCCCCAGCATTTT CASSLEPVDQPQHF
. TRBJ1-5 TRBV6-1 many TGTGCCAGCAGCCCTCTCGGGGCAGCTAGCAATCAGCCCCAGCATTTT CASSPLGAASNQPQHF
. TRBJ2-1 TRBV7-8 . TGTGCCAGCAGCTTCGACCTTGCCCTACAAAACAATGAGCAGTTCTTC CASSFDLALQNNEQFF
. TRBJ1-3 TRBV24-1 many TGTGCCACCTCTGGGAGCTCTGGAAACACCATATATTTT CATSGSSGNTIYF
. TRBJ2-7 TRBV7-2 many TGTGCCAGCAGCTCCCCCAGGACTCAGGCGCACGAGCAGTACTTC CASSSPRTQAHEQYF
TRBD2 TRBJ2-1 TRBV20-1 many TGCAGTGCTAGTCTCCGAGGTAGCGGGGGCCGCTCCTACAATGAGCAGTTCTTC CSASLRGSGGRSYNEQFF
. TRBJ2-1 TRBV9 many TGTGCCAGCAGCGTAGGTTGGAGAAACTCCTACAATGAGCAGTTCTTC CASSVGWRNSYNEQFF
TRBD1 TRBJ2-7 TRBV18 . TGTGCCAGCTCACCGCGGCAGGGGGCGCGTGAGCAGTACTTC CASSPRQGAREQYF
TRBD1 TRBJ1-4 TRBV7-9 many TGTGCCAGCAGCTGGGGACAGGTTAAGGATGAAAAACTGTTTTTT CASSWGQVKDEKLFF
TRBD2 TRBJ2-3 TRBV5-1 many TGCGCCAGCCGCCGGACTAGCGATACCAGGCATACGCAGTATTTT CASRRTSDTRHTQYF
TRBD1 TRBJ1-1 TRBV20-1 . TGCAGTGCTAGAGATGGGACAGGGTTTTTTTCGCTCTTT CSARDGTGFFSLF
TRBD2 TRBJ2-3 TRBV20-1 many TGCAGTGCTAGCGCCACGACTAGCGGGGGGCTTCATTTCGGTACGCAGTATTTT CSASATTSGGLHFGTQYF
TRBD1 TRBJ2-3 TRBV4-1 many TGCGCCAGCAGCCCCGGTGTGGACAGGGGGTCAACAGATACGCAGTATTTT CASSPGVDRGSTDTQYF
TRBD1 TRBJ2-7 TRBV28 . TGTGCCAGCAGTCCCCCCGCAGGGGGCAGATACGAGCAGTACTTC CASSPPAGGRYEQYF
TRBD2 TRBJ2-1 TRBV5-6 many TGTGCCAGCAGCTCAGCCGTCGCGGGAGGGCCTATTGGTGAGCAGTTCTTC CASSSAVAGGPIGEQFF
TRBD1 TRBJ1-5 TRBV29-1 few TGCAGCGTCCAGACAGGGAGAGGTCAGCCCCAGCATTTT CSVQTGRGQPQHF
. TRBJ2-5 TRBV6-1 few TGTGCCAGCAGTGAAGTCGGAGGGGGCTTCCAAGAGACCCAGTACTTC CASSEVGGGFQETQYF
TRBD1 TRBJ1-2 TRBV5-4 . TGTGCCAGCAGCTTGGCGGGACAGGGGAACTATGGCTACACCTTC CASSLAGQGNYGYTF
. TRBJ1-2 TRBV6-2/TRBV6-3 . TGTGCCAGCAGTCGGACGGGGTGGAGTGACTATGGCTACACCTTC CASSRTGWSDYGYTF
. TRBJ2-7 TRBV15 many TGTGCCACCAGCAGCGTAAGACAGAACTACGAGCAGTACTTC CATSSVRQNYEQYF